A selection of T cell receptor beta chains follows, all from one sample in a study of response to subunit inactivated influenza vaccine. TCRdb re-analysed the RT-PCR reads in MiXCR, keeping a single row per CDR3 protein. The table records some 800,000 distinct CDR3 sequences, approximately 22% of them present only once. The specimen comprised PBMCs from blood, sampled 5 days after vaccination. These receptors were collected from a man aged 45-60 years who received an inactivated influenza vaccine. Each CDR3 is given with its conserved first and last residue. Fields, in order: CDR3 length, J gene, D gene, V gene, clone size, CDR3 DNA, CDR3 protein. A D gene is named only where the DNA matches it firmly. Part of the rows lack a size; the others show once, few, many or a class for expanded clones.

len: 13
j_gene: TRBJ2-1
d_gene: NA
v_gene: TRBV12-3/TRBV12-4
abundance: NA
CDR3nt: TGTGCCAGCAGTTTAGCTAAGTACAATGAGCAGTTCTTC
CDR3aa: CASSLAKYNEQFF

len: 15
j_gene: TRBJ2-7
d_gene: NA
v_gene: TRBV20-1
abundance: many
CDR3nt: TGCAGTGCTAGAGGTGACGGGACCTACTCCTACGAGCAGTACTTC
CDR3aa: CSARGDGTYSYEQYF

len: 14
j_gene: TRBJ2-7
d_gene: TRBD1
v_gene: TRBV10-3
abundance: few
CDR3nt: TGTGCCATCAGTGGGACAGGGGGCGGTTACGAGCAGTACTTC
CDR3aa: CAISGTGGGYEQYF

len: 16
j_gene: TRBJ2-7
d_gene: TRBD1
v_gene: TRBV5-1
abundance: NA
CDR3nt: TGCGCCAGCAGCTTGCCCAGGGGGCGGATCTCCTACGAGCAGTACTTC
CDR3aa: CASSLPRGRISYEQYF

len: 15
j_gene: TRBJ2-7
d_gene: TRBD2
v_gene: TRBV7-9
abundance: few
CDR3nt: TGTGCCAGCAGCTCCCACGGGACTACAGCATACGAGCAGTACTTC
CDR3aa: CASSSHGTTAYEQYF

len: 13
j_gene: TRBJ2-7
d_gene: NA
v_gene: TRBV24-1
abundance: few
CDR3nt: TGTGCCACCCGGGCCGGGGCCTCCTACGAGCAGTACTTC
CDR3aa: CATRAGASYEQYF

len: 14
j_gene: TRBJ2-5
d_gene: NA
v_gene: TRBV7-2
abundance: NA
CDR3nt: TGTGCCAGCAGCTCCCAATACAGTTTCAGGACCCAGTACTTC
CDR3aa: CASSSQYSFRTQYF

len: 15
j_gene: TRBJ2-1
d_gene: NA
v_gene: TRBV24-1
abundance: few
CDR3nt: TGTGCCACCAGTGATCACAGGCAGGCGAACAATGAGCAGTTCTTC
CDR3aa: CATSDHRQANNEQFF

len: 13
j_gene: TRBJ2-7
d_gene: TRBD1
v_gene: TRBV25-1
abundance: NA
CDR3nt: TGTGCCAGCAGTGGGACAGGGACCCACGAGCAGTACTTC
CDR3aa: CASSGTGTHEQYF

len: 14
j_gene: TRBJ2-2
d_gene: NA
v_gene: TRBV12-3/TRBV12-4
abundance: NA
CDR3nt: TGTGCCAGCAGCCCCATAGAGGTCACCGGGGAGCTGTTTTTT
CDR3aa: CASSPIEVTGELFF

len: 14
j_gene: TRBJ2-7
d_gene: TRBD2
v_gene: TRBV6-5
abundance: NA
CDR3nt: TGTGCCAGAAGTTACGGGGGGACTTCCTACGAGCAGTACTTC
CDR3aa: CARSYGGTSYEQYF

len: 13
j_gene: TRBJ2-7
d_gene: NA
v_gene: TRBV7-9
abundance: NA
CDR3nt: TGTGCCAGCAGCTTACGGGCCGGGGGCGAGCAGTACTTC
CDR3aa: CASSLRAGGEQYF

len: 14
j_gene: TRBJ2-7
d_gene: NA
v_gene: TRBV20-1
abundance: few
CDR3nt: TGCAGTGCTAGAGGGGGGGACAGTCTCTACGAGCAGTACTTC
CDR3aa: CSARGGDSLYEQYF

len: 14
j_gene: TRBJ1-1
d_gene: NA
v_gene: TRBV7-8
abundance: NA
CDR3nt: TGTGCCAGCAGCTTAGAGGGGGGAGACACTGAAGTTTTCTTT
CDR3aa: CASSLEGGDTEVFF

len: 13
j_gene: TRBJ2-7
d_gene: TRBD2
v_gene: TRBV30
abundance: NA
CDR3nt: TGTGCCTGGAGTGTACTAGCGGGAGGGCCAGAGTACTTC
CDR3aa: CAWSVLAGGPEYF

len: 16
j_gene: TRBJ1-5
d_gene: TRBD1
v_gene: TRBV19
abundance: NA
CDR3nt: TGTGCCAGTAGAACACAGGGGGCTCTCGGCAATCAGCCCCAGCATTTT
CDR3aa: CASRTQGALGNQPQHF

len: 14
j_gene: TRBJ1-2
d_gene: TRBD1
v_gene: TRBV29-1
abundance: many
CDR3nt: TGCAGCGTTGAAGCGGGGGGACAGTTCTCTGGCTACACCTTC
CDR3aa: CSVEAGGQFSGYTF

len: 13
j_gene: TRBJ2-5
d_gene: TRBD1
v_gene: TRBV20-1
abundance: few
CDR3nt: TGCAGTGCCGTTGGGACAGGGAAAGAGACCCAGTACTTC
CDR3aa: CSAVGTGKETQYF

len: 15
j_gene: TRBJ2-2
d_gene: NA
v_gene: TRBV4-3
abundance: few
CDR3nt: TGCGCCAGCAGCCAAGATCACGCCGTCTCCGGGGAGCTGTTTTTT
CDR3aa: CASSQDHAVSGELFF

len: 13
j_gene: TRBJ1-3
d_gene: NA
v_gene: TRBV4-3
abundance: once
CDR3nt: TGCGCCAGCAGCCAAGATAATTTAAACACCATATATTTT
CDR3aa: CASSQDNLNTIYF

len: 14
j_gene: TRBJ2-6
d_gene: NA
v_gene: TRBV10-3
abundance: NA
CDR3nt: TGTGCCATCAGCCTTGCGCATGGGGCCAACGTCCTGACTTTC
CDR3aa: CAISLAHGANVLTF

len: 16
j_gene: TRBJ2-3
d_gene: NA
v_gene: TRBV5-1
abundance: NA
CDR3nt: TGCGCCAGCAGCTCGGGGGTCCAGGGAGGCACAGATACGCAGTATTTT
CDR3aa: CASSSGVQGGTDTQYF

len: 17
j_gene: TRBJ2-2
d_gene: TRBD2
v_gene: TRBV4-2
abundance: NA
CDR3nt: TGTGCCAGCAGCCAATTCAAACTAGCGGGGGACACCGGGGAGCTGTTTTTT
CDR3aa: CASSQFKLAGDTGELFF

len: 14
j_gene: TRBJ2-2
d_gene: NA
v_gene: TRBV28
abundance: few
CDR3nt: TGTGCCAGCAGTTTAGGGTCTCAGACCGGGGAGCTGTTTTTT
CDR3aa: CASSLGSQTGELFF

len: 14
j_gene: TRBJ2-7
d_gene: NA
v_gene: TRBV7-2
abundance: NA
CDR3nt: TGTGCCAGCAGCGTAACCAGGGGGGGTTACGAGCAGTACTTC
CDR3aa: CASSVTRGGYEQYF

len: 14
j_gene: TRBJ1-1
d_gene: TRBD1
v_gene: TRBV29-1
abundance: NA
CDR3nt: TGCAGCGTCCCGACGACAGGGGTAAACACTGAAGCTTTCTTT
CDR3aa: CSVPTTGVNTEAFF

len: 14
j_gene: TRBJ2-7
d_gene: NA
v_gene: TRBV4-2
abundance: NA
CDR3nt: TGTGCCAGCAGCTCAGTTGGGGGAACCTACGAGCAGTACTTC
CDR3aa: CASSSVGGTYEQYF

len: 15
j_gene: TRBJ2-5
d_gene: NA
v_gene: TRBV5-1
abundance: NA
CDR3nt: TGCGCCAGCAGCTTGGACAGACTTTCGAGGGAGACCCAGTACTTC
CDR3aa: CASSLDRLSRETQYF

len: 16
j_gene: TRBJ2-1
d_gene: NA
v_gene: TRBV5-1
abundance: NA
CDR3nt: TGCGCCAGCACCTCCAGGGGACGGGGGAGTGACAATGAGCAGTTCTTC
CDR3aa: CASTSRGRGSDNEQFF

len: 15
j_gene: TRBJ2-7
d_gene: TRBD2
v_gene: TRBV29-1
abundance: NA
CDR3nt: TGCAGCGAAACTCGGACTAGTCGGGATCCCTACGAGCAGTACTTC
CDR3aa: CSETRTSRDPYEQYF

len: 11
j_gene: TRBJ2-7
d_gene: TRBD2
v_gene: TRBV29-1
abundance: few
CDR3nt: TGCAGCGTGGGGACTACCTACGAGCAGTACTTC
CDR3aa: CSVGTTYEQYF

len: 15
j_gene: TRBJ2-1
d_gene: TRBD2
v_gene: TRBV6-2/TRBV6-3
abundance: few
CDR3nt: TGTGCCAGCAGGCCCCAACTAGCGGGAGTTGGGGAGCAGTTCTTC
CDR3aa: CASRPQLAGVGEQFF

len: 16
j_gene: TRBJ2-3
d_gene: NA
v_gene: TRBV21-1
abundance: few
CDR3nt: TGTGCCAGCAGCAAAGTCAATCACGGGGGCACAGATACGCAGTATTTT
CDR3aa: CASSKVNHGGTDTQYF

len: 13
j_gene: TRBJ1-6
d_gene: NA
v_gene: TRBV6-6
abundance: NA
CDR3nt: TGTGCCAGCAGTTACCCGGGCTGGGAACCCCTCCACTTT
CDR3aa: CASSYPGWEPLHF

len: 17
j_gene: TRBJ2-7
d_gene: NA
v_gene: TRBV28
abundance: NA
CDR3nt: TGTGCCAGCACGATCCTGGACGCAGGGGCCACCTCCTACGAGCAGTACTTC
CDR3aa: CASTILDAGATSYEQYF

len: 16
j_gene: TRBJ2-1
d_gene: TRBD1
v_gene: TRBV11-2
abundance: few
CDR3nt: TGTGCCAGCTGTATGACCGGGACAGGGGGATACAATGAGCAGTTCTTC
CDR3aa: CASCMTGTGGYNEQFF

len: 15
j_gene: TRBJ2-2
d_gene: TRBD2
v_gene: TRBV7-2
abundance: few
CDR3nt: TGTGCCAGCAGCTTACCTAGCGGGAGAACCGGGGAGCTGTTTTTT
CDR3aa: CASSLPSGRTGELFF

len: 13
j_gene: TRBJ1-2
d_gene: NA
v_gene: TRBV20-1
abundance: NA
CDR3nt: TGCAGTGCTAGGGGCCGCCAGGGATATGGCTACACCTTC
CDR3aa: CSARGRQGYGYTF

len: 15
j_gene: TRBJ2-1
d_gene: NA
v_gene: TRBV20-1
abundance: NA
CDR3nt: TGCAGTGCTAGAGCGGCGGCCGTCTCCTACAATGAGCAGTTCTTC
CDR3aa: CSARAAAVSYNEQFF

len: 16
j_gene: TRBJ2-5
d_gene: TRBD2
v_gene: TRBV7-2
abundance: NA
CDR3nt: TGTGCCAGCAGCACCGGGACTAGCCCTCGGGGGGAGACCCAGTACTTC
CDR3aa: CASSTGTSPRGETQYF